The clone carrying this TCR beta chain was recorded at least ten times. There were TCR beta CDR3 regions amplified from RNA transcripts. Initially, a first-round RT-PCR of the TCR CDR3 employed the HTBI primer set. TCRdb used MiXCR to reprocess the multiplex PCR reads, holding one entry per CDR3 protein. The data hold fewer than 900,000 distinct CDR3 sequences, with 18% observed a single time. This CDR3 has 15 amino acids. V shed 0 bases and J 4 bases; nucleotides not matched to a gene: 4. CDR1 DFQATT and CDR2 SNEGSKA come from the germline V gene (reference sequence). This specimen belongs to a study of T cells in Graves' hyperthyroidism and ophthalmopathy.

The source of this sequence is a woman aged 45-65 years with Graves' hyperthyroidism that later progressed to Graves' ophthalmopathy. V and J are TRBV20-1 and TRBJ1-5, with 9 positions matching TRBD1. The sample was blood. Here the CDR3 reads CSARDRTGANQPQHF. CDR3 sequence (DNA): TGCAGTGCTAGAGACCGGACAGGGGCTAATCAGCCCCAGCATTTT.